This TCR beta chain was captured by sequencing in a study of CD8 T cells in ankylosing spondylitis. TCRdb reanalysed the 5' RACE reads using MiXCR and keeps one entry per CDR3 protein. Of about 840,000 distinct CDR3 sequences in the sample, 12% were seen once. As concerns this clonotype: The antigen remains unidentified.

Broader study findings: Apparently characteristic of ankylosing spondylitis blood was a TCR beta motif (fewer than 10 highly homologous variants).

The CDR3 totals 17 residues. With 8 bases removed from V and 6 bases from J, the gap between germline ends came to 26 bases. CDR1 is MNHEY and CDR2 is SMNVEV in the germline V gene (reference sequence). The specimen was blood, either unsorted or a sorted T cell fraction (not recorded which). The receptor was isolated from a male donor with ankylosing spondylitis. V and J are TRBV27 and TRBJ1-5; D is perhaps TRBD1 (5 bases). CDR3 nucleotide sequence: TGTGCCAGCCGACGCGCGCCCGACAGCCGTGGGAGTCAGCCCCAGCATTTT. It translates to CASRRAPDSRGSQPQHF.